A selection of T cell receptor beta chains follows, all from one sample in a study of T cell repertoires in cytomegalovirus infection. Using its own MiXCR run on the reads, TCRdb lists one record per CDR3 protein. The sample lists about 830,000 distinct CDR3 sequences, 32% occurring once. Antigen specificity for these receptors is unknown. This sample comprised cultured CD8+ T cells from PBMCs, obtained from culture after CMV antigen stimulation. These receptors all come from a human donor in good health (CMV status not recorded). Some clones in this sample may be carry-over from other donors' samples. CDR3s include the opening cysteine and the closing phenylalanine or tryptophan. A D gene is named only where the DNA matches it firmly. The size of a clone is reported for some rows only, either as once, few or many, or as a class for expanded clones.

- TRBD2 TRBJ2-1 TRBV29-1 TGCAGCGTTGATGGACTAGCGGACTACTACAATGAGCAGTTCTTC CSVDGLADYYNEQFF
once TRBD1 TRBJ2-7 TRBV7-6 TGTGTCAGCAGCCCCGGCGCACACAGGGGGTACGAGCAGTACTTC CVSSPGAHRGYEQYF
- - TRBJ2-6 TRBV27 TGTGCCAGCAGTCCCCCCAGAGCTGGGGCCAACGTCCTGACTTTC CASSPPRAGANVLTF
- - TRBJ2-3 TRBV7-9 TGTGCTAGCAGCTTAGCGCTGGGCAGGTCCACCACAGATACGCAGTATTTT CASSLALGRSTTDTQYF
many - TRBJ1-2 TRBV5-4 TGTGCCAGCAGCTTACACTACGGGGGCGACTATGGCTACACCTTC CASSLHYGGDYGYTF
- TRBD1 TRBJ2-7 TRBV27 TGTGCCAGCAGTTTATTGGGACAGGAGCAGTACTTC CASSLLGQEQYF
- TRBD2 TRBJ2-1 TRBV4-2 TGTGCCAGCAGCCAAGCTAGCGGGGGAAATGAGCAGTTCTTC CASSQASGGNEQFF
- - TRBJ1-1 TRBV6-2/TRBV6-3 TGTGCCAGCAGTGCCACTTCTTCGATTGAAGCTTTCTTT CASSATSSIEAFF
once TRBD1 TRBJ1-1 TRBV4-2 TGTGCCAGCAGCGAAGGGGGACAGGTCGGTGAAGCTTTCTTT CASSEGGQVGEAFF
- TRBD2 TRBJ2-5 TRBV6-5 TGTGCCAGCAGTTACACCACTAGCGTCGGGGAGACCCAGTACTTC CASSYTTSVGETQYF
few TRBD1 TRBJ1-3 TRBV7-9 TGTGCCAGCAGTTACGGGGGGGGACAGGGAACCGGAAACACCATATATTTT CASSYGGGQGTGNTIYF
- - TRBJ1-5 TRBV11-3 TGTGCCAGCAGCACGCTGTTAGTCAGGGGAACCGGAGGACCCCAGCATTTT CASSTLLVRGTGGPQHF
- - TRBJ1-2 TRBV28 TGTGCCAGCAGTTTATCGCCGGGCCTCAGCTATGGCTACACCTTC CASSLSPGLSYGYTF
few - TRBJ2-3 TRBV7-6 TGTGCCAGCAGCCCAGGGGGAGCGGGCCCCACAGATACGCAGTATTTT CASSPGGAGPTDTQYF
- - TRBJ2-2 TRBV7-6 TGTGCCAGCACCCAGGGGAGGGTGGACACCGGGGAGCTGTTTTTT CASTQGRVDTGELFF
many - TRBJ1-5 TRBV7-2 TGTGCCAGCAGCTTAGTGGGTGGGGGAGATAGCAATCAGCCCCAGCATTTT CASSLVGGGDSNQPQHF
- - TRBJ1-1 TRBV7-9 TGTGCCAGCAGCTTAGAGGACAGTGGGGTCACTGAAGCTTTCTTT CASSLEDSGVTEAFF
- TRBD1 TRBJ2-1 TRBV4-1 TGCGCCAGCAGCCAAGACCCCGGGACAGACAATGAGCAGTTCTTC CASSQDPGTDNEQFF
- - TRBJ2-7 TRBV4-3 TGCGCCAGCAGCCAAGATAAGTGGGCACCGGCTTACGAGCAGTACTTC CASSQDKWAPAYEQYF
- - TRBJ2-1 TRBV5-1 TGCGCCAGCAGCTTGATCTCCCCAGGATATATAACCAATGAGCAGTTCTTC CASSLISPGYITNEQFF
many - TRBJ2-1 TRBV7-8 TGTGCCAGCAGCACGACGGACAGCCGTTCCTACAATGAGCAGTTCTTC CASSTTDSRSYNEQFF
few - TRBJ1-4 TRBV12-3/TRBV12-4 TGTGCCAGCAGTGGCACCGAAGGGGGGTTTAGGGGAAAACTGTTTTTT CASSGTEGGFRGKLFF
few TRBD2 TRBJ2-5 TRBV27 TGTGCCAGCAGCAATTGGCTAGCGGGGGGACTTCAAGAGACCCAGTACTTC CASSNWLAGGLQETQYF
few TRBD1 TRBJ1-6 TRBV10-3 TGTGCCACCTGGGACAGGGGAGTCCTGGGGAATTCACCCCTCCACTTT CATWDRGVLGNSPLHF
few TRBD1 TRBJ2-1 TRBV7-8 TGTGCCAGCAGAATAGGGACAGGTGAGAGGAATGAGCAGTTCTTC CASRIGTGERNEQFF
- - TRBJ2-3 TRBV7-6 TGTGCCAGCAGCCTCGGAGCAGCCTTTGACCTCACAGATACGCAGTATTTT CASSLGAAFDLTDTQYF
- - TRBJ1-2 TRBV6-1 TGTGCCAGCAGCCCCGAAGCGGAATTAATTAACTATGGCTACACCTTC CASSPEAELINYGYTF
many - TRBJ1-5 TRBV19 TGTGCCAGTACCGGGAAACTCTCGCCCCGGCCCCAGCATTTT CASTGKLSPRPQHF
many TRBD2 TRBJ2-5 TRBV7-6 TGTGCCAGCAGGCCTCGGGGGGTAGAGACCCAGTACTTC CASRPRGVETQYF
- TRBD2 TRBJ2-3 TRBV3-1 TGTGCCAGCAACCAAGGTGGCAGACTAGCCGATACGCAGTATTTT CASNQGGRLADTQYF
- TRBD2 TRBJ2-3 TRBV7-9 TGTGCCAGCAGCTCCACGGTAGCGGGGGGCCGAATTAGCACAGATACGCAGTATTTT CASSSTVAGGRISTDTQYF
- TRBD2 TRBJ2-1 TRBV19 TGTGCCACCATTAGCGGGGGGTACTACAATGAGCAGTTCTTC CATISGGYYNEQFF
many - TRBJ1-5 TRBV12-3/TRBV12-4 TGTGCCAGCAGTTTAACCCCCTCCACTAATCAGCCCCAGCATTTT CASSLTPSTNQPQHF
few - TRBJ2-7 TRBV27 TGTGCCAGCAGTCCTGCCGGCCGCCGGTACGAGCAGTACTTC CASSPAGRRYEQYF
few - TRBJ1-2 TRBV4-2 TGTGCCAGCAGCCAAGAACTCGGGGACGGCTATGGCTACACCTTC CASSQELGDGYGYTF
- - TRBJ2-7 TRBV19 TGTGCCAGTAGCCCCGGGACACCTGCTGTGGAGCAGTACTTC CASSPGTPAVEQYF
few - TRBJ2-1 TRBV2 TGTGCCAGCGGGGTCGGCGGGGGCCAGGGTGAGCAGTTCTTC CASGVGGGQGEQFF
many TRBD1 TRBJ2-7 TRBV7-8 TGTGCCAGCAGCCCGCCGGGACAGCTTTCCTACGAGCAGTACTTC CASSPPGQLSYEQYF
many - TRBJ2-3 TRBV7-2 TGTGCCAGCAGCTTAGTAGCGGCAGGGACAGATACGCAGTATTTT CASSLVAAGTDTQYF
- - TRBJ2-1 TRBV19 TGTGCCAGTCTTCAGGGCTATGAGCAGTTCTTC CASLQGYEQFF
- - TRBJ2-3 TRBV15 TGTGTCACCAGCAGAGATCCGCCAGGAGATACGCAGTATTTT CVTSRDPPGDTQYF
many - TRBJ2-3 TRBV7-2 TGTGCCAGCAGCTTAGGTCCGGGGGCCACAGATACGCAGTATTTT CASSLGPGATDTQYF